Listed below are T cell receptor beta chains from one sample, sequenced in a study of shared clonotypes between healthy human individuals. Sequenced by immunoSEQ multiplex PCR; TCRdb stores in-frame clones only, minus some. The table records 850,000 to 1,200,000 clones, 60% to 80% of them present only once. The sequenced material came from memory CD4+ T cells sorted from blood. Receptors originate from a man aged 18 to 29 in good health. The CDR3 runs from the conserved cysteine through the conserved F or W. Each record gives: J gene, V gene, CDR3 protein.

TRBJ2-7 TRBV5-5 CASSWDRGRGEQYF
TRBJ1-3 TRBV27 CASSRDNRRNTIYF
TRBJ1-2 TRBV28 CASSRGYGYTF
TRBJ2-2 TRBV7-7 CASSLTAGWPGELFF
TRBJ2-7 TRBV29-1 CSVGTGGYEQYF
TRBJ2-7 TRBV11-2 CASSLPTGASSYEQYF
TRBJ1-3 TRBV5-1 CASSLGGSGNTIYF
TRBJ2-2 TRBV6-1 CASSEGGRANTGELFF
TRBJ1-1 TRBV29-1 CSVDDRGMNTEAFF
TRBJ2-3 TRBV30 CAWNLDTLLTDTQYF
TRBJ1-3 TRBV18 CASSPDSGNTIYF
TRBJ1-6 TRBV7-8 CASSRSGTSSPLHF
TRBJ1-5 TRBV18 CASSPGTNQPQHF
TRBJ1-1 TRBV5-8 CASSPQDRINTEAFF
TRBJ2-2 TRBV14 CARNRGHTGELFF
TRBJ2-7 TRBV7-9 CASSHGRTDLSSYEQYF
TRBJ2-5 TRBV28 CASPPGTGDLGETQYF
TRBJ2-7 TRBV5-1 CASSLESGGAYEQYF
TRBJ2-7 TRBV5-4 CASSVPRLGTTAYEQYF
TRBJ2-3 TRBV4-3 CASSQGQGGDTQYF
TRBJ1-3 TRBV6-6 CASSYLGLGNTIYF
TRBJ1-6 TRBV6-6 CASRTTGYNSPLHF
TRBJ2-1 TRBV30 CARATSGIYNEQFF
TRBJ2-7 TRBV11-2 CASSLEDRTSGPSYEQYF
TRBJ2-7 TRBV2 CASNPWLGVGEQYF
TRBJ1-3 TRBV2 CASRIDTGSGNTIYF
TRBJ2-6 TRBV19 CASSTRLTGAKGSGANVLTF
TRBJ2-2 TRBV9 CASSPRGGHTGELFF
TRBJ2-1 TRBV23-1 CASSHYGPNNEQFF
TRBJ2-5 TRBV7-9 CASSLSAGGEGTQYF
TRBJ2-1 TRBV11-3 CASSSVGGSSYNEQFF
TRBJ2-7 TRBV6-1 CASSEPGGSHEQYF
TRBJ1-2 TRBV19 CASTDRTNYGYTF
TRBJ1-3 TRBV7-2 CASSFRGLLGNTIYF
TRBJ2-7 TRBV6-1 CASSGTNYEQYF
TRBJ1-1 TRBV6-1 CASTEGLLNTEAFF
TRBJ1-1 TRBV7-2 CASSLVGGGRNTEAFF
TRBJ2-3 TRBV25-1 CASSERSGGFTDTQYF
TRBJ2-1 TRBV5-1 CASSLASDGHEQFF
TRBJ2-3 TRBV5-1 CASSLGSSGGTDTQYF
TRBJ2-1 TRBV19 CAGSIDLGSYNEQFF
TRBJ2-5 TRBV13 CASSDGLAGVYQETQYF
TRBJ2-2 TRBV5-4 CASSEGRLAGVTGELFF
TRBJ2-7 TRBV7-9 CASSLEVVGHLSYEQYF
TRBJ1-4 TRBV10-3 CAISEGGRNDEKLFF
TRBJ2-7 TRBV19 CASSMEGLAGYHEQYF
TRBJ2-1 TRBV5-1 CASSVEQSYNEQFF
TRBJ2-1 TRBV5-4 CASSGGGGIYNEQFF
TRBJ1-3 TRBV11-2 CASSFTGRSSGNTIYF
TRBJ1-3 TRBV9 CASSVDRGPGNTIYF
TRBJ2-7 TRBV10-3 CAISGGYEQYF
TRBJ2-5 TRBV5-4 CASSFGTGVAETQYF
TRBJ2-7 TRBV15 CATVREERGTFYEQYF
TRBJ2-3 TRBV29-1 CSVEWGKDTQYF